Following are 29 T cell receptor beta chains from one sample sequenced in a study of shared clonotypes between healthy human individuals. Only in-frame clones appear in the TCRdb table, and some are missing; sequencing was by immunoSEQ multiplex PCR. The sample includes about 470,000 clones, about 76% of them seen just once. The sample consisted of PBMCs. The receptor source for this set is a middle-aged woman in good health. Some clones in this sample may be carry-over from other donors' samples.

This clone was detected a few times. Other DNA sequences in the same sample also yield this CDR3. The chain combines TRBV29-1 with TRBJ2-7; tentatively, D is TRBD2 (6 bases). The length of the CDR3 is 12 residues. Germline assignment: CDR1 SQVTM and CDR2 ANQGSEA. V shed 3 bases and J shed 2 bases, with 8 bases lying between them. In DNA, the CDR3 is TGCAGCGTTGAGGAGGGGCCCTACGAGCAGTACTTC. Amino acid sequence: CSVEEGPYEQYF.

As for this clone: At the DNA level, this CDR3 is encoded by other sequences in the same sample as well. This chain links TRBV28 with TRBJ1-2; D uncertain. The CDR3 has 13 residues. Deletions cut 5 bases from V and 2 bases from J, with 9 bases between. Germline loops: CDR1 MDHEN, CDR2 SYDVKM. CDR3 region: CASSPAPNYGYTF. CDR3 nucleotide sequence: TGTGCCAGCAGTCCAGCGCCAAACTATGGCTACACCTTC.

The rearrangement joins TRBV5-1 to TRBJ2-2; 11 nucleotides match TRBD2. The trim removed 4 bases at V and 2 bases at J, leaving 4 bases unmatched. The CDR3 contains 16 residues. Germline CDR1 SGHRS, CDR2 YFSETQ. CDR3 DNA: TGCGCCAGCAGCCCGGGACTAGCGGATAACACCGGGGAGCTGTTTTTT. Translating gives CASSPGLADNTGELFF.

The genes are TRBV25-1 and TRBJ2-1; D possibly matches TRBD1 or TRBD2 (5 bases each). The CDR3 extends over 12 amino acids. V was cut by 8 bases and J by 5 bases, with 10 bases left in between. Germline loops: CDR1 MGHDK, CDR2 SYGVNS. Here the CDR3 reads CASPMGDNEQFF. In DNA form, the CDR3 reads TGTGCCAGCCCTATGGGGGACAATGAGCAGTTCTTC.

The rearrangement joins TRBV30 to TRBJ1-1; D not certain. CDR1 GTSNPN and CDR2 SVGIG come from the germline V gene (reference sequence). V gave up 0 bases and J gave up 6 bases, with 14 bases separating them. This CDR3 is 14 amino acids long. The CDR3 protein is CAWSVTPQKPEAFF. CDR3 bases: TGTGCCTGGAGTGTAACCCCCCAAAAGCCTGAAGCTTTCTTT.

The chain is built from TRBV15 and TRBJ2-5; either TRBD1 or TRBD2 may fit D (5 bases each). The length of the CDR3 is 15 residues. CDR1 and CDR2 from the germline V gene are LNHNV and YYDKDF (reference sequence). Trimming removed 0 bases from V and 4 bases from J, with 12 bases in between. CDR3: CATSRDWGTLETQYF. Written as DNA, the CDR3 is TGTGCCACCAGCAGAGATTGGGGGACCTTAGAGACCCAGTACTTC. Complete variable domain (other parts from reference TRBV15 and TRBJ2-5): DAMVIQNPRYQVTQFGKPVTLSCSQTLNHNVMYWYQQKSSQAPKLLFHYYDKDFNNEADTPDNFQSRRPNTSFCFLDIRSPGLGDTAMYLCATSRDWGTLETQYFGPGTRLLVL.

The J gene is TRBJ2-5, the V gene TRBV4-1; D gene ambiguous. Germline V gene lookup returns CDR1 MGHRA and CDR2 YSYEKL. Trimming stripped 1 base from V and 1 base from J, with 10 bases between. The CDR3 is 15 residues long. The CDR3 loop reads CASSQVFSRQETQYF. CDR3 bases: TGCGCCAGCAGCCAAGTATTCAGTCGCCAAGAGACCCAGTACTTC.

The V gene is TRBV6-1, the J gene TRBJ1-4; 8 bases are shared with TRBD1. V lost 5 bases and J lost 8; bases outside the gene matches: 10. The CDR3 is made up of 15 amino acids. CDR1 and CDR2 (germline): MNHNS, SASEGT. The CDR3 spells CASSPWTGTNEKLFF. In DNA form, the CDR3 reads TGTGCCAGCAGTCCATGGACAGGGACCAACGAAAAACTGTTTTTT.

This clone occurred a few times. This chain joins TRBV7-9 and TRBJ1-3; D call uncertain. Per the germline V gene, CDR1 is SEHNR and CDR2 is FQNEAQ (reference sequence). V was clipped by 0 bases and J by 4 bases, with 7 bases between them. CDR3 length equals 14 residues. CDR3 sequence reads: CASSLASTGNTIYF. The CDR3 nucleotides are TGTGCCAGCAGCTTAGCCTCGACAGGAAACACCATATATTTT. The variable domain in full, with the rest retrieved from reference TRBV7-9 and TRBJ1-3, is DTGVSQNPRHKITKRGQNVTFRCDPISEHNRLYWYRQTLGQGPEFLTYFQNEAQLEKSRLLSDRFSAERPKGSFSTLEIQRTEQGDSAMYLCASSLASTGNTIYFGEGSWLTVV.

V is TRBV28 and J is TRBJ1-2; D remains ambiguous. The CDR3 loop spans 13 amino acids. V lost 7 bases and J lost 4, with 13 bases in between. Per the germline V gene, CDR1 is MDHEN and CDR2 is SYDVKM. The CDR3 DNA is TGTGCCAGCACCTTGGGAGGTGGCTATGGCTACACCTTC. This gives the protein CASTLGGGYGYTF.

A single count supports this clone. The rearrangement uses TRBV11-2 and TRBJ2-3; D possibly matches TRBD1 or TRBD2 (6 bases each). CDR1 and CDR2 (germline): SGHAT, FQNNGV. CDR3 length: 15 amino acids. V shed 5 bases and J shed 2 bases, with 14 bases lying between them. CDR3 nucleotides: TGTGCCAGCAGCCCCTACGGGGGACACACAGATACGCAGTATTTT. It encodes CASSPYGGHTDTQYF.

The J gene is TRBJ2-3, the V gene TRBV5-1; D gene ambiguous. Germline CDR1 SGHRS, CDR2 YFSETQ. V lost 4 bases to trimming and J lost 0 bases, with 15 bases between them. There are 16 residues in the CDR3. The CDR3 region has the DNA TGCGCCAGCAGCCCACCTATACCGAGTAGCACAGATACGCAGTATTTT. This translates into CASSPPIPSSTDTQYF.

V is TRBV19 and J is TRBJ2-2; D is ambiguous. The CDR3 sequence is 11 residues long. V was pared by 8 bases and J by 0 bases, with 1 base between. CDR1 is LNHDA and CDR2 is SQIVND in the germline V gene (reference sequence). The CDR3 is CASANTGELFF. The CDR3 DNA is TGTGCCAGTGCGAACACCGGGGAGCTGTTTTTT.

This sequence joins TRBV30 and TRBJ2-2; the D is unclear. Germline loops: CDR1 GTSNPN, CDR2 SVGIG (reference sequence). Trimming removed 0 bases from V and 1 base from J, with 9 bases in between. The CDR3 runs 15 residues. The CDR3 here is CAWSVGLLNTGELFF. The CDR3 DNA follows: TGTGCCTGGAGTGTTGGGCTGCTGAACACCGGGGAGCTGTTTTTT.

This clone was seen more than once but under ten times. This chain links TRBV6-6 with TRBJ2-7, with D unclear. CDR3 length equals 14 residues. The germline V and J ends were trimmed by 7 bases and 0 bases, with 13 bases remaining between them. The V gene's germline CDR1 is MNHNY and CDR2 SVGAGI (reference sequence). CDR3 region: CASTTSDTSYEQYF. As DNA, the CDR3 is TGTGCCAGCACGACATCCGACACCTCCTACGAGCAGTACTTC.

The genes are TRBV19 and TRBJ1-3; a weak D match, TRBD1 (6 bases). Trimming removed 0 bases from V and 2 bases from J, with 8 bases in between. The CDR3 is made up of 15 amino acids. Germline CDR1 reads LNHDA; CDR2 reads SQIVND (reference sequence). The CDR3, as DNA: TGTGCCAGTAGTATAGACCGACAGGCTGGAAACACCATATATTTT. This encodes CASSIDRQAGNTIYF.

The V gene is TRBV6-6, the J gene TRBJ2-1, with D uncertain. The CDR3 consists of 12 residues. The germline CDR1 and CDR2 sequences are MNHNY and SVGAGI (reference sequence). Deletions cut 5 bases from V and 9 bases from J, with 11 bases between. CDR3 amino acids: CASSPWQGEQFF. The CDR3 region has the DNA TGTGCCAGCAGTCCCTGGCAAGGTGAGCAGTTCTTC.

The chain uses TRBV28 and TRBJ1-2, with 9 positions matching TRBD1. Per germline, CDR1 MDHEN and CDR2 SYDVKM. This CDR3 is built from 14 residues. After removal of 3 bases from V and 6 bases from J, the junction contained 5 bases not matched to a gene. CDR3 DNA sequence: TGTGCCAGCAGTTTTGGACAGGGGTACGATGGCTACACCTTC. Translated, it gives CASSFGQGYDGYTF.

This rearrangement joins TRBV9 to TRBJ1-4; D unclear. The V end was cut by 0 bases, the J end by 0 bases, with 12 bases between. The CDR3 runs to 17 residues. CDR1 and CDR2 from the germline V gene are SGDLS and YYNGEE. The CDR3 sequence is CASSVGEGSSTNEKLFF. CDR3 DNA: TGTGCCAGCAGCGTAGGGGAGGGATCATCAACTAATGAAAAACTGTTTTTT.

This clone was recorded many times. CDR3 in DNA: TGTGCCAGCAGCTTATCCCTAGCGGGGGCGTACAATGAGCAGTTCTTC. Residues: CASSLSLAGAYNEQFF. V usage is TRBV7-9 and J usage is TRBJ2-1; 10 positions match TRBD2. The germline V gene encodes CDR1 SEHNR and CDR2 FQNEAQ (reference sequence). This CDR3 has 16 residues. With V trimmed by 2 bases and J by 4 bases, 5 bases remained unmatched.

V is TRBV10-3 and J is TRBJ2-1; 7 bases line up with TRBD2. The CDR3 runs to 15 residues. Germline V gene sequence: CDR1 ENHRY, CDR2 SYGVKD. After removal of 2 bases from V and 5 bases from J, the junction contained 6 bases not matched to a gene. The chain's CDR3 is CAISEQSGANNEQFF. CDR3 coding DNA: TGTGCCATCAGTGAGCAAAGCGGGGCAAACAATGAGCAGTTCTTC.

The chain uses TRBV28 and TRBJ2-1, with TRBD1 as a possible D gene (5 bases). The germline V gene encodes CDR1 MDHEN and CDR2 SYDVKM. Trimming pared 1 base from V and 5 bases from J, leaving 6 bases between. The CDR3 extends over 13 amino acids. The CDR3 DNA follows: TGTGCCAGCAGTTTATTAGGGGACAATGAGCAGTTCTTC. Translating it yields CASSLLGDNEQFF.

Comments on this clone: The same CDR3 is also encoded by other DNA sequences in this sample. V usage is TRBV28 and J usage is TRBJ1-5, with D possibly TRBD1 on 6 matching bases. From germline, CDR1 is MDHEN and CDR2 SYDVKM. Trimming pared 8 bases from V and 4 bases from J, leaving 12 bases between. The CDR3 spans 13 residues. CDR3 loop: CASSRTVNQPQHF. CDR3 nucleotides: TGTGCCAGCTCCCGGACAGTAAATCAGCCCCAGCATTTT. Together with reference TRBV28 and TRBJ1-5, the CDR3 gives the full variable domain: DVKVTQSSRYLVKRTGEKVFLECVQDMDHENMFWYRQDPGLGLRLIYFSYDVKMKEKGDIPEGYSVSREKKERFSLILESASTNQTSMYLCASSRTVNQPQHFGDGTRLSIL.

This chain links TRBV6-1 with TRBJ1-2, with D possibly being TRBD1 (5 bases). V was clipped by 3 bases and J by 7 bases, with 12 bases between them. The V gene's germline CDR1 is MNHNS and CDR2 SASEGT. The CDR3 has 13 residues. For the CDR3, the DNA is TGTGCCAGCAGTGATACCGGCGGGGGTGGCTACACCTTC. Translating gives CASSDTGGGGYTF.

This clone was observed once. The chain combines TRBV7-2 with TRBJ2-2; 13 bases align to TRBD2. The germline V gene encodes CDR1 SGHTA and CDR2 FQGNSA. The CDR3 consists of 18 residues. The V gene end was trimmed by 2 bases and the J gene end by 3 bases; junction bases not matched to a gene: 6. CDR3 residues: CASSLTSGRAWDTGELFF. The CDR3 region has the DNA TGTGCCAGCAGCTTAACTAGCGGGAGGGCCTGGGACACCGGGGAGCTGTTTTTT.

On this clone: Different DNA sequences within this sample yield the same CDR3. V gene TRBV18 combines with J gene TRBJ2-5; D not certain. V dropped 6 bases and J dropped 5 bases, with 10 bases sitting between them. The CDR3 is made up of 12 amino acids. From germline, CDR1 is KGHSH and CDR2 LQKENI. The CDR3 bases are TGTGCCAGCTCCCAGGAAAGGGAGACCCAGTACTTC. Protein: CASSQERETQYF.

The J gene is TRBJ2-1, the V gene TRBV4-1; TRBD1 might be the D (6 bases). Germline values: CDR1 MGHRA, CDR2 YSYEKL. The CDR3 length is 19 residues. With 2 bases removed from V and 6 bases from J, the gap between germline ends came to 26 bases. CDR3 sequence (DNA): TGCGCCAGCAGCCAAAAAAACAAAGGGGGTTTCAACGAGGGCAATGAGCAGTTCTTC. Translating gives CASSQKNKGGFNEGNEQFF.

This chain connects TRBV5-1 to TRBJ2-2, with a tentative D call TRBD1 (6 bases). The V and J ends lost 4 bases and 0 bases respectively, with 10 bases between them. The germline V gene encodes CDR1 SGHRS and CDR2 YFSETQ. This CDR3 is 15 amino acids long. In nucleotides, the CDR3 is TGCGCCAGCAGCCTGGACAGTCCGAACACCGGGGAGCTGTTTTTT. Translation: CASSLDSPNTGELFF.

This clone appeared a single time. This chain connects TRBV15 to TRBJ2-7; D is uncertain. The V end lost 0 bases, the J end lost 1 base, and 10 bases lay between the germline ends. The CDR3 extends over 15 amino acids. Per germline, CDR1 LNHNV and CDR2 YYDKDF (reference sequence). CDR3 in DNA: TGTGCCACCAGCAGAGATAGGTGGCTGTCCTACGAGCAGTACTTC. As protein: CATSRDRWLSYEQYF.